This is a list of T cell receptor beta chains from one sample in a study of beta chain features in type 1 diabetes. The data were produced by immunoSEQ multiplex PCR, yet TCRdb's version contains in-frame clones alone and is incomplete. The repertoire includes approximately 170,000 clones, almost 8% of them detected once, and about 0.5% sits in the top ten. Sample: central memory CD4+ T cells from blood. Receptor source: a man between 18 and 35 years old with type 1 diabetes. Each CDR3 is given with its conserved first and last residue. D genes are given only for firm matches. Only part of the rows carry a size: once, few, many, or a class if the clone is expanded.

>.|TRBV2|TRBJ2-5|few
TGTGCCAGTTCCTATACAGTTGGTGAAGAGACCCAGTACTTC
CASSYTVGEETQYF
>TRBD2|TRBV9|TRBJ2-2|.
TGTGCCAGCAGCGCGGGAATAGGAGCGGGGGCCGCGAACACCGGGGAGCTGTTTTTT
CASSAGIGAGAANTGELFF
>TRBD1|TRBV27|TRBJ2-7|.
TGTGCCAGCAGTCCTCAGGGGGCGTGGGAGCAGTACTTC
CASSPQGAWEQYF
>TRBD2|TRBV7-2|TRBJ2-7|.
TGTGCCAGCAGCTTGGTTAGCGGGGACTCCTACGAGCAGTACTTC
CASSLVSGDSYEQYF
>.|TRBV18|TRBJ1-2|.
TGTGCCAGCTCACTAGAGCAACTCTCCCGGGGCTATGGCTACACCTTC
CASSLEQLSRGYGYTF
>TRBD2|TRBV5-1|TRBJ2-5|few
TGCGCCAGCAGCTTGGATCCTAGCGGGGGGGCAAAGACCCAGTACTTC
CASSLDPSGGAKTQYF
>TRBD2|TRBV9|TRBJ2-3|.
TGTGCCAGCAGCAGGGTAGAAAGCGGGGGGGCCACAGATACGCAGTATTTT
CASSRVESGGATDTQYF
>.|TRBV30|TRBJ1-6|few
TGTGCCTGGAGTGTAACGGCGGTGGGTAATTCACCCCTCCACTTT
CAWSVTAVGNSPLHF
>.|TRBV2|TRBJ1-2|.
TGTGCCAGCAAGGCAGGGGAATCGAGCTACACCTTC
CASKAGESSYTF
>TRBD1|TRBV4-1|TRBJ2-4|.
TGCGCCAGCAGCCAAGAACAGGGGACCATTCAGTACTTC
CASSQEQGTIQYF
>.|TRBV20-1|TRBJ1-1|.
TGCAGTGTGGGAGGGTACACTGAAGCTTTCTTT
CSVGGYTEAFF
>TRBD2|TRBV28|TRBJ2-4|few
TGTGCCAGCAGTTTATCGGGGGGACTAGCCAAAAACATTCAGTACTTC
CASSLSGGLAKNIQYF
>.|TRBV29-1|TRBJ2-3|few
TGCAGCGGTAGACAGGACCACACAGATACGCAGTATTTT
CSGRQDHTDTQYF
>TRBD1|TRBV5-6|TRBJ1-5|few
TGTGCCAGCACCACAGGGGATCTTCAGCCCCAGCATTTT
CASTTGDLQPQHF
>.|TRBV6-6|TRBJ2-7|.
TGTGCCAGCAGTAAGACAGGCTCCTACGAGCAGTACTTC
CASSKTGSYEQYF
>TRBD2|TRBV28|TRBJ2-7|.
TGTGCCAGCATCCCAGGGAGGGGACGGAGAGGGCCAAACGAGCAGTACTTC
CASIPGRGRRGPNEQYF
>.|TRBV7-2|TRBJ2-1|.
TGTGCCAGCAGCCTCCAGACTACCTCCTACAATGAGCAGTTCTTC
CASSLQTTSYNEQFF
>.|TRBV9|TRBJ1-6|.
TGTGCCAGCAGCCCTGGACAGTATCTTCCCCTCCACTTT
CASSPGQYLPLHF
>TRBD2|TRBV30|TRBJ2-1|few
TGTGCCTGGAGTCCACCCTTAGCGGGAGGGCGCAGCTCCTACAATGAGCAGTTCTTC
CAWSPPLAGGRSSYNEQFF
>TRBD2|TRBV4-2|TRBJ2-2|few
TGTGCCAGCAGCCAAGATCCGGGCGGGAGTCGGGCCGGGGAGCTGTTTTTT
CASSQDPGGSRAGELFF